Detailed here is one TCR beta chain. These data originate in a study of glioma-infiltrating T cells after dendritic cell vaccination. Between the trimmed V and J ends, which lost 5 bases and 0 bases, there was a span of 10 bases. The CDR3 has 14 amino acids. Germline values: CDR1 SQVTM, CDR2 ANQGSEA. Clones were sequenced by immunoSEQ multiplex PCR, and TCRdb holds only the in-frame ones, with some missing. The sample lists more than 70,000 clones, roughly 84% occurring once. Indicated time point: after dendritic cell vaccination, including at tumor progression/relapse. The receptor was derived from a human donor with glioblastoma. The chain joins TRBV29-1 to TRBJ2-2; D perhaps matches TRBD2 (5 bases). Sequenced here: blood, sampled after dendritic cell vaccination. This chain's CDR3 is CSVRLAANTGELFF. The CDR3 DNA sequence: TGCAGCGTTCGTCTAGCAGCGAACACCGGGGAGCTGTTTTTT.